The 28 T cell receptor beta chains listed next were all sequenced from one sample in a study of T cell changes during pregnancy in multiple sclerosis. The method was immunoSEQ multiplex PCR; TCRdb's version includes in-frame clones alone and lacks a portion of them. The repertoire holds 60,000 to 85,000 clones, with 92% as singletons. Sequencing was performed on peripheral blood, taken in the second trimester of pregnancy. These receptors were taken from a female donor in good health, enrolled as a control in a pregnancy study.

The V gene is TRBV4-2, the J gene TRBJ1-4; D gene ambiguous. The CDR3 consists of 16 residues. Deletions cut 0 bases from V and 5 bases from J, with 13 bases between. The germline gives CDR1 LGHNA, CDR2 YNFKEQ. This CDR3 reads CASSQDSSTVNEKLFF. The DNA for the CDR3 is TGTGCCAGCAGCCAAGATTCATCGACTGTGAATGAAAAACTGTTTTTT.

This chain uses TRBV12-5 with TRBJ2-3; a weak D match, TRBD2 (6 bases). V was cut by 3 bases and J by 2 bases, with 18 bases left in between. The CDR3 covers 17 residues. Per germline, CDR1 LGHNT and CDR2 FRNRAP. This chain's CDR3 is CASGFSVGSGYTDTQYF. The CDR3, as DNA: TGTGCTAGTGGTTTTTCCGTAGGTAGCGGCTACACAGATACGCAGTATTTT.

The CDR3 coding sequence is TGTGCCAGCAGCCTCACAGGGGACACTGAAGCTTTCTTT. Protein: CASSLTGDTEAFF. This chain connects TRBV28 to TRBJ1-1; 7 bases fit TRBD1. Per the germline V gene, CDR1 is MDHEN and CDR2 is SYDVKM. The CDR3 has 13 residues. V was pared by 6 bases and J by 3 bases, with 4 bases of the junction left unmatched.

The chain recombines TRBV5-4 with TRBJ1-1; 8 bases match TRBD1. The junction had 5 bases not matched to a gene; V was cut back by 3 bases and J by 1 base. This CDR3 spans 15 amino acids. The germline V gene encodes CDR1 SGHNT and CDR2 YYREEE (reference sequence). This chain's CDR3 is CASSWGGTGNTEAFF. CDR3 sequence (DNA): TGTGCCAGCAGCTGGGGGGGGACAGGGAACACTGAAGCTTTCTTT.

V gene TRBV5-1 combines with J gene TRBJ2-7, with 8 bases lining up with TRBD1. Germline V CDR1 and CDR2: SGHRS, YFSETQ. J was trimmed by 5 bases and V by 4 bases; bases with no gene match: 2. The CDR3 runs to 12 residues. The CDR3 nucleotides read TGCGCCAGCAGCCCGACAGGGGACGAGCAGTACTTC. Its protein product is CASSPTGDEQYF.

The chain employs TRBV6-4 and TRBJ2-3; 9 bases agree with TRBD2. The CDR3 length is 15 residues. Trimming at V came to 3 bases and at J to 5 bases, leaving 6 bases not matched to a gene. Germline CDR1 MRHNA, CDR2 SNTAGT. Written as DNA, the CDR3 is TGTGCCAGCAGTGATATGGCGGGGGGGCAAGATACGCAGTATTTT. Protein: CASSDMAGGQDTQYF.

V and J are TRBV5-5 and TRBJ2-5; 9 nucleotides align to TRBD2. Per the germline V gene, CDR1 is SGHKS and CDR2 is YYEKEE (reference sequence). V shed 1 base and J 2 bases; nucleotides not matched to a gene: 0. CDR3 length: 14 residues. The CDR3 sequence is CASSLLAGQETQYF. The CDR3 DNA is TGTGCCAGCAGCTTGCTAGCGGGGCAAGAGACCCAGTACTTC.

The chain recombines TRBV4-2 with TRBJ2-2, with D maybe TRBD2 (6 bases). Germline loops: CDR1 LGHNA, CDR2 YNFKEQ. V was pared by 8 bases and J by 4 bases, with 14 bases between. The CDR3 contains 14 residues. CDR3: CASGGISVTGELFF. The CDR3 nucleotides are TGTGCCAGCGGCGGGATCTCTGTCACCGGGGAGCTGTTTTTT.

CDR3 protein: CASSLYRAGVQDSGANVLTF. The CDR3 DNA follows: TGTGCCAGCAGTTTATACCGAGCGGGGGTCCAAGACTCTGGGGCCAACGTCCTGACTTTC. V usage is TRBV28 and J usage is TRBJ2-6; 8 nucleotides align to TRBD2. This CDR3 comprises 20 residues. The junction had 11 bases not matched to a gene; V was cut back by 1 base and J by 0 bases. CDR1 is MDHEN and CDR2 is SYDVKM in the germline V gene.

The chain carries TRBV5-6 and TRBJ2-5, with TRBD1 as a possible D gene (6 bases). Trimming pared 4 bases from V and 1 base from J, leaving 11 bases between. This CDR3 has 14 residues. In germline, CDR1 is SGHDT, CDR2 YYEEEE. CDR3: CASSGYRVQETQYF. CDR3 bases: TGTGCCAGCAGCGGTTACAGGGTCCAAGAGACCCAGTACTTC.

V usage is TRBV4-3 and J usage is TRBJ2-3, with 7 bases aligning to TRBD2. Trimming at V came to 3 bases and at J to 6 bases, leaving 18 bases not matched to a gene. Germline assignment: CDR1 LGHNA and CDR2 YSLEER. The CDR3 is made up of 18 amino acids. The CDR3 DNA is TGCGCCAGCAGCCAGCATGGGGGGGGGTCCACTCGGGCGGATACGCAGTATTTT. Translated, it gives CASSQHGGGSTRADTQYF.

J is TRBJ1-6 and V is TRBV19, with TRBD1 matching 7 bases. The CDR3 length is 15 residues. Germline values: CDR1 LNHDA, CDR2 SQIVND (reference sequence). V shed 3 bases, J shed 4 bases, and the junction held 3 bases outside the gene matches. This CDR3 reads CASSISRGYNSPLHF. The CDR3, as DNA: TGTGCCAGTAGTATCTCCAGGGGGTATAATTCACCCCTCCACTTT.

The chain has TRBV27 and TRBJ1-1, with D maybe TRBD1 (6 bases). The V gene's germline CDR1 is MNHEY and CDR2 SMNVEV (reference sequence). This CDR3 has 14 residues. With 4 bases removed from V and 1 base from J, the gap between germline ends came to 10 bases. As DNA, the CDR3 is TGTGCCAGCAGTTCGGTAGGGGGGAACACTGAAGCTTTCTTT. The encoded protein is CASSSVGGNTEAFF.

This clone occurred once. The chain recombines TRBV27 with TRBJ2-1, with D unclear. Germline V lookup: CDR1 MNHEY, CDR2 SMNVEV (reference sequence). V was cut by 8 bases and J by 0 bases, with 14 bases left in between. This CDR3 contains 15 residues. CDR3 DNA sequence: TGTGCCAGCCACCCGATCCCAGGCTCCTACAATGAGCAGTTCTTC. Its protein is CASHPIPGSYNEQFF.

The chain is built from TRBV4-1 and TRBJ2-7, with a possible D match to TRBD1 (6 bases). CDR1 and CDR2 (germline): MGHRA, YSYEKL. With 4 bases removed from V and 1 base from J, the gap between germline ends came to 8 bases. The CDR3 sequence is 13 residues long. Written as DNA, the CDR3 is TGCGCCAGCAGCCGAGGGGGATCCTACGAGCAGTACTTC. This gives the protein CASSRGGSYEQYF.

Here the CDR3 reads CASSVSSGGNNEQFF. DNA of the CDR3: TGTGCCAGCAGTGTTTCCTCCGGGGGGAACAATGAGCAGTTCTTC. V gene TRBV6-4 combines with J gene TRBJ2-1; TRBD2 aligns across 7 bases. The CDR3 is made up of 15 amino acids. Germline CDR1 reads MRHNA; CDR2 reads SNTAGT. V shed 4 bases, J shed 5 bases, and the junction held 8 bases outside the gene matches.

The chain has TRBV27 and TRBJ2-3; no definite D call. The CDR3 covers 11 residues. V shed 3 bases and J shed 6 bases, with 4 bases lying between them. Germline V lookup: CDR1 MNHEY, CDR2 SMNVEV (reference sequence). The chain's CDR3 is CASSFADTQYF. The CDR3 DNA sequence: TGTGCCAGCAGTTTTGCGGATACGCAGTATTTT.

The V call is TRBV7-6, the J call TRBJ2-5; possibly TRBD1 for D (6 bases). The length of the CDR3 is 14 residues. V gave up 3 bases and J gave up 0 bases, with 8 bases separating them. Germline V CDR1 and CDR2: SGHVS, FNYEAQ. The CDR3, as DNA: TGTGCCAGCAGCTTCGGACAGAACCAAGAGACCCAGTACTTC. This sequence encodes CASSFGQNQETQYF.

V gene TRBV6-6 combines with J gene TRBJ2-7, with TRBD1 matching over 10 bases. Germline V CDR1 and CDR2: MNHNY, SVGAGI (reference sequence). V was pared by 8 bases and J by 3 bases, with 10 bases of the junction left unmatched. The CDR3 has 15 residues. The CDR3 DNA sequence: TGTGCCAGCTCGGGTACCGGGACAGGGGTCTACGAGCAGTACTTC. Its translation: CASSGTGTGVYEQYF.

The rearrangement joins TRBV7-9 to TRBJ2-3, with 13 bases lining up with TRBD2. V dropped 5 bases and J dropped 6; count of bases not matched to a gene: 11. Germline V gene sequence: CDR1 SEHNR, CDR2 FQNEAQ (reference sequence). The length of the CDR3 is 17 residues. The CDR3 DNA reads TGTGCCAGCAGCGCGACTAGCGGGAGGCCCCCTTGGGATACGCAGTATTTT. Translating it yields CASSATSGRPPWDTQYF.

V gene TRBV27 combines with J gene TRBJ1-6; D not certain. The germline V gene encodes CDR1 MNHEY and CDR2 SMNVEV (reference sequence). This CDR3 spans 13 amino acids. V was shortened by 8 bases and J by 9 bases, with 14 bases between the two germline ends. The CDR3 DNA reads TGTGCCAGCCTGGAGGGAAAGGCTTCACCCCTCCACTTT. As protein: CASLEGKASPLHF.

This chain joins TRBV27 and TRBJ1-5; 7 nucleotides align to TRBD1. Germline CDR1 MNHEY, CDR2 SMNVEV (reference sequence). The CDR3 consists of 14 residues. The trim removed 6 bases at V and 4 bases at J, leaving 6 bases unmatched. CDR3 amino acids: CASRLTQGNQPQHF. CDR3 sequence (DNA): TGTGCCAGCAGACTAACACAGGGGAATCAGCCCCAGCATTTT.

The V gene is TRBV5-6, the J gene TRBJ2-1, with D perhaps matching TRBD2 (5 bases). Germline CDR1 reads SGHDT; CDR2 reads YYEEEE. The V and J ends lost 1 base and 7 bases respectively, with 6 bases between them. The CDR3 sequence is 12 residues long. The CDR3 protein is CASSLRRNEQFF. The CDR3 region has the DNA TGTGCCAGCAGCTTGAGGAGGAATGAGCAGTTCTTC. The variable domain in full, with the rest retrieved from reference TRBV5-6 and TRBJ2-1, is DAGVTQSPTHLIKTRGQQVTLRCSPKSGHDTVSWYQQALGQGPQFIFQYYEEEERQRGNFPDRFSGHQFPNYSSELNVNALLLGDSALYLCASSLRRNEQFFGPGTRLTVL.

V gene TRBV19 combines with J gene TRBJ2-5, with TRBD2 matching over 8 bases. This CDR3 is built from 15 residues. The V segment lost 6 bases and the J segment 4 bases; nucleotides outside the gene matches: 10. Germline CDR1 reads LNHDA; CDR2 reads SQIVND (reference sequence). DNA for the CDR3: TGTGCCAGTAGGCCCTTGAGCGGGGGCGCAGAGACCCAGTACTTC. Encoded protein: CASRPLSGGAETQYF.

The genes are TRBV19 and TRBJ2-7; 7 nucleotides agree with TRBD2. The CDR3 runs to 15 residues. The V segment lost 8 bases and the J segment 2 bases; nucleotides outside the gene matches: 12. CDR1 is LNHDA, CDR2 SQIVND, per germline (reference sequence). The CDR3 DNA follows: TGTGCCAGTTCACTGGGAGGGAAGGTAGCCTACGAGCAGTACTTC. Its translation is CASSLGGKVAYEQYF.

This rearrangement joins TRBV7-2 to TRBJ1-3, with 7 positions matching TRBD1. The CDR3 extends over 15 amino acids. V shed 4 bases and J 2 bases; nucleotides not matched to a gene: 5. The V gene's germline CDR1 is SGHTA and CDR2 FQGNSA. CDR3 sequence reads: CASSSTRGPGNTIYF. CDR3 in DNA: TGTGCCAGCAGCTCTACTAGGGGGCCTGGAAACACCATATATTTT.

The chain employs TRBV5-1 and TRBJ2-3; TRBD1 matches 7 bases. The trim removed 4 bases at V and 2 bases at J, leaving 7 bases unmatched. The CDR3 consists of 15 residues. Germline V gene sequence: CDR1 SGHRS, CDR2 YFSETQ. The CDR3, as DNA: TGCGCCAGCAGCACCCGGGACAGCTCCACAGATACGCAGTATTTT. Translated: CASSTRDSSTDTQYF.

The gene calls are TRBV4-1 and TRBJ2-3; TRBD2 aligns across 8 bases. The germline V gene has CDR1 MGHRA and CDR2 YSYEKL. V was pared by 4 bases and J by 4 bases, with 10 bases of the junction left unmatched. This CDR3 spans 16 amino acids. The CDR3: CASSPSSGSFADTQYF. CDR3 sequence (DNA): TGCGCCAGCAGCCCAAGCAGCGGGAGCTTCGCAGATACGCAGTATTTT.